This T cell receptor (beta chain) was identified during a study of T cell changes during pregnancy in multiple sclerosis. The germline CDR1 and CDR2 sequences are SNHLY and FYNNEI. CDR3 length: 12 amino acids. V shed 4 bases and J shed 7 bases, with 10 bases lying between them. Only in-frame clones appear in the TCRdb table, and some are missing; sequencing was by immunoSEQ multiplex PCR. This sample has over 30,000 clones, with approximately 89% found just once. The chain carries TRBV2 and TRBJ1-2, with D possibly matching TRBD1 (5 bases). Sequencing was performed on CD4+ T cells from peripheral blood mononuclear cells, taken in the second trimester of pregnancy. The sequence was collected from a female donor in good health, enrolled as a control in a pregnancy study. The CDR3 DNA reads TGTGCCAGCAGTGGTTTGGGGCTTGGCTACACCTTC. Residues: CASSGLGLGYTF.